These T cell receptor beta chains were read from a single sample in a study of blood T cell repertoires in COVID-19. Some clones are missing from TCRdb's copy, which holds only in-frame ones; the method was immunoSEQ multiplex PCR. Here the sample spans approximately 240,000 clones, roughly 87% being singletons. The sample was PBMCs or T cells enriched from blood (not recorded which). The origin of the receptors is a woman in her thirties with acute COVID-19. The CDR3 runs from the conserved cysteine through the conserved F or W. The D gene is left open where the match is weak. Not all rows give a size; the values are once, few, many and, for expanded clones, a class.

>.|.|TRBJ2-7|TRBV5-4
TGTGCCAGCAGCTTTGCGACAACCTCCTACGAGCAGTACTTC
CASSFATTSYEQYF
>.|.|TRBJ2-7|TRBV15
TGTGCCACCAGCAGAGACCCGGGGGTTGGAGAGCAGTACTTC
CATSRDPGVGEQYF
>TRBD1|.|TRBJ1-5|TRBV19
TGTGCCAGTAGTCCGGCTTCCGGGACAGGGTATCAGCCCCAGCATTTT
CASSPASGTGYQPQHF
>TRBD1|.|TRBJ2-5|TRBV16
TGTGCCAGCAGCCACCAACAGGGGGCAGGCGAGACCCAGTACTTC
CASSHQQGAGETQYF
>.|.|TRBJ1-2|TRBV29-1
TGCAGCGTTGAAGATCCTGACAGCTATGGCTACACCTTC
CSVEDPDSYGYTF
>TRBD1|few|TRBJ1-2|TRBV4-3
TGCGCCAGCAGCCAAGACCAGGGGGCGCGAGGCTACACCTTC
CASSQDQGARGYTF
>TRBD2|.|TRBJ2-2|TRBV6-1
TGTGCCAGCAGTGAATTGGGGAGGGTATCTTGGACCGGGGAGCTGTTTTTT
CASSELGRVSWTGELFF
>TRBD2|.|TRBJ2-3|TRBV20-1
TGCAGTGCTAGTCCATCTAGCGGCCGTGCAGATACGCAGTATTTT
CSASPSSGRADTQYF
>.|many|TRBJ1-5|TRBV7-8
TGTGCCAGCAGCTTACAGGGGTTTGAAAATCAGCCCCAGCATTTT
CASSLQGFENQPQHF
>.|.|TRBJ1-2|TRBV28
TGTGCCAGCAGTTCTGCCAGGGGACGAGGCTACTATGGCTACACCTTC
CASSSARGRGYYGYTF
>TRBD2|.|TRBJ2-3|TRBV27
TGTGCCAGCAGTCGCCGGACTAGCGGGAGTGAAGATACGCAGTATTTT
CASSRRTSGSEDTQYF
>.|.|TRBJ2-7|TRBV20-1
TGCAGTGCAAGGTCAGGCTACGAGCAGTACTTC
CSARSGYEQYF
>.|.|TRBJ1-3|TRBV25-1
TGTGCCAGCAGTGAACAGGGCTCTGGAAACACCATATATTTT
CASSEQGSGNTIYF
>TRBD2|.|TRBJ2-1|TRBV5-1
TGCGCCAGCAGCTTGTTGTCGGCTAGCGGATCCTACAATGAGCAGTTCTTC
CASSLLSASGSYNEQFF
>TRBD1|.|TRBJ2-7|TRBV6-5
TGTGCCAGCAGTTACGTGATGGGACAGGTGAAGGACGAGCAGTACTTC
CASSYVMGQVKDEQYF